A single sample is the source of the 10 T cell receptor beta chains below, sequenced in a study of T cells expressing NK-cell markers. Using the 5' RACE reads, TCRdb records one entry per CDR3 protein without DNA. The specimen's table records approximately 460,000 distinct CDR3 sequences. What was sequenced was blood T cells: a sorted CD56 or NKG2C T cell subset, CD4+ or CD8+ T cells, or bulk PBMC T cells (not recorded which). The receptors come from a woman aged 18 to 75 in good health.

The chain joins TRBV4-3 to TRBJ1-2; TCRdb's D gene call, TRBD1, goes unchecked for lack of DNA. There are 15 residues in the CDR3. Per germline, CDR1 LGHNA and CDR2 YSLEER. CDR3 amino acids: CASSQERHPSGGYTF.

The chain links TRBV12-3 or TRBV12-4 to TRBJ1-6; checking the TCRdb D call of TRBD1 is not possible without DNA. CDR3 size: 15 residues. The CDR3 is CASSFPGQGNSPLHF.

The chain couples TRBV5-4 to TRBJ2-1; the D call of TRBD2 rests on TCRdb alone, since no DNA is present to check it. The germline V gene has CDR1 SGHNT and CDR2 YYREEE (reference sequence). There are 16 residues in the CDR3. This chain's CDR3 is CASSRGLAELNNEQFF.

The chain's CDR3 is CASSPRGAGEDTQYF. J is TRBJ2-3 and V is TRBV27; TCRdb's D gene call, TRBD2, goes unchecked for lack of DNA. This CDR3 is built from 15 residues. Germline V gene lookup returns CDR1 MNHEY and CDR2 SMNVEV (reference sequence).

The rearrangement links TRBV27 to TRBJ1-4; TCRdb indicates TRBD1, and absent DNA this call remains unverified. The germline V gene has CDR1 MNHEY and CDR2 SMNVEV (reference sequence). The CDR3 has 15 residues. CDR3 region: CATAHGGATNEKLFF. The whole variable domain, filled in from reference TRBV27 and TRBJ1-4, reads EAQVTQNPRYLITVTGKKLTVTCSQNMNHEYMSWYRQDPGLGLRQIYYSMNVEVTDKGDVPEGYKVSRKEKRNFPLILESPSPNQTSLYFCATAHGGATNEKLFFGSGTQLSVL.

The rearrangement links TRBV28 to TRBJ1-5. In germline, CDR1 is MDHEN, CDR2 SYDVKM. CDR3 length: 16 amino acids. The CDR3 sequence: CASNSRHTTINQPQHF.

The V call is TRBV6-2 or TRBV6-3, the J call TRBJ2-1; without DNA, the TCRdb call of TRBD1 cannot be checked. Germline-derived CDR1 and CDR2 are MNHEY and SVGEGT. The CDR3 totals 17 residues. CDR3 sequence reads: CASSYSRQGAKINEQFF.

V usage is TRBV15 and J usage is TRBJ2-2. Germline V gene data show CDR1 as LNHNV and CDR2 as YYDKDF (reference sequence). This CDR3 is built from 14 residues. CDR3: CATRSGSDTGELFF.

The J gene is TRBJ2-1, the V gene TRBV6-1. This CDR3 contains 11 residues. CDR1 and CDR2 (germline): MNHNS, SASEGT. This CDR3 reads CASDPYNEQFF.

The chain recombines TRBV5-4 with TRBJ2-1; without DNA, the TCRdb call of TRBD1 cannot be checked. Germline V gene sequence: CDR1 SGHNT, CDR2 YYREEE (reference sequence). The CDR3 runs to 16 residues. The CDR3 loop is CASRYPGQGKYNEQFF.